The text below deals with one T cell receptor beta chain. The antigen is unknown. Germline trimming cut 5 bases from V and 2 bases from J; bases unmatched to any gene: 2. The CDR3 has 16 residues. Germline V gene lookup returns CDR1 SGHNT and CDR2 YENEEA. Data came from immunoSEQ multiplex PCR; TCRdb stores just in-frame clones and leaves some out. This sample yields fewer than 120,000 clones, of which approximately 90% are seen a single time; less than 3.5% belongs to the top ten. This entry comes from a study of T cell responses to AZD1222 COVID-19 vaccine. Whole-study findings and limits: In the spike-specific TCR repertoire, nearly half reportedly target unmutated variant regions. Samples come after the peak T cell response, not at day 14.

The starting material was peripheral blood, obtained on day 0 of AZD1222 vaccination. The receptor was derived from an adult in good health. The gene calls are TRBV11-3 and TRBJ2-6; 11 nucleotides match TRBD1. CDR3 nucleotide sequence: TGTGCCAGCAGCGGGGGACAGGGGGCTGGGGCCAACGTCCTGACTTTC. Protein: CASSGGQGAGANVLTF.